Below, 3 T cell receptor beta chains from the same sample are listed, as sequenced in a study of T cell responses to AZD1222 COVID-19 vaccine. Sequenced by immunoSEQ multiplex PCR; TCRdb stores in-frame clones only, minus some. This table holds 150,000 or so clones, roughly 91% found once. This sample comprised peripheral blood, obtained on day 0 of AZD1222 vaccination. These receptors were taken from an adult in good health.

This chain links TRBV15 with TRBJ1-1; 11 nucleotides match TRBD1. The CDR3 is 14 residues long. From germline, CDR1 is LNHNV and CDR2 YYDKDF (reference sequence). Trimming removed 6 bases from V and 4 bases from J; junction bases left unmatched: 4. Written as DNA, the CDR3 is TGTGCCACCAGAGGACAGGGGGCGAGCACTGAAGCTTTCTTT. This encodes CATRGQGASTEAFF.

The J gene is TRBJ1-1, the V gene TRBV19; no clear D. Trimming shortened V by 8 bases and J by 1 base, and 14 bases separated the two germline ends. The CDR3 contains 14 residues. Germline assignment: CDR1 LNHDA and CDR2 SQIVND (reference sequence). The CDR3 bases are TGTGCCAGTTTGCGCGGCGGGCGGAACACTGAAGCTTTCTTT. It encodes CASLRGGRNTEAFF.

As regards this clone: One junction end disagrees with the germline gene, perhaps due to a read error. V and J are TRBV7-7 and TRBJ2-1, with TRBD2 matching 8 bases. The CDR3 runs to 15 residues. In germline, CDR1 is SSHAT, CDR2 FNYEAQ (reference sequence). The CDR3 protein is CASSLSGGIYNEQFF. In DNA form, the CDR3 reads TGTGCTAGCAGCTTAAGCGGGGGTATCTACAATGAGCAGTTCTTC.